This is a list of T cell receptor beta chains from one sample in a study of T-cell reconstitution after alpha-beta-depleted transplantation in children. TCRdb independently ran MiXCR on the PCR reads; one entry per CDR3 protein. The sample records 450,000 to 600,000 distinct CDR3 sequences, 10% to 15% being singletons. The material sequenced was PBMCs, mostly from graft donor cells, taken 360 days after TCRalphabeta/CD19-depleted stem cell transplant. These receptors were taken from a male patient younger than 18 who had a stem cell transplant for acute myeloid leukemia, so the T cells may come from the graft donor. The CDR3 runs from the conserved cysteine through the conserved F or W. Each record gives: D gene, J gene, clone size, V gene, CDR3 DNA, CDR3 protein. D genes are given only for firm matches. Clone size is shown for a subset of rows, as once, few, many or a class of expanded clone.

D gene: .
J gene: TRBJ2-1
clone size: .
V gene: TRBV12-3/TRBV12-4
CDR3 DNA: TGTGCCAGCAGTTTAAGACAGGCCAGCTCCTACAATGAGCAGTTCTTC
CDR3 protein: CASSLRQASSYNEQFF

D gene: TRBD1
J gene: TRBJ2-2
clone size: few
V gene: TRBV7-3
CDR3 DNA: TGTGCCAGCAGCTTTTCTCGACAGGGTCGGACCGGGGAGCTGTTTTTT
CDR3 protein: CASSFSRQGRTGELFF

D gene: .
J gene: TRBJ2-1
clone size: .
V gene: TRBV12-3/TRBV12-4
CDR3 DNA: TGTGCCAGCAGTTTAAGCCGTCGAGATGGGCAGTTCTTC
CDR3 protein: CASSLSRRDGQFF

D gene: .
J gene: TRBJ2-7
clone size: many
V gene: TRBV12-3/TRBV12-4
CDR3 DNA: TGTGCCAGCAGTTTAGCGCCTCCTCCCTCTAGAACGGTCTACGAGCAGTACTTC
CDR3 protein: CASSLAPPPSRTVYEQYF

D gene: .
J gene: TRBJ2-4
clone size: many
V gene: TRBV28
CDR3 DNA: TGTGCCAGCAGACTGGGGCGTAAAAACATTCAGTACTTC
CDR3 protein: CASRLGRKNIQYF

D gene: TRBD1
J gene: TRBJ2-7
clone size: few
V gene: TRBV5-6
CDR3 DNA: TGTGCCAGCAGCTTTCCGACAGGGTGGAACTACGAGCAGTACTTC
CDR3 protein: CASSFPTGWNYEQYF

D gene: TRBD2
J gene: TRBJ2-7
clone size: few
V gene: TRBV20-1
CDR3 DNA: TGCAGTGCTTTTCTATGGACTAGCGGGGTATTCTCCTACGAGCAGTACTTC
CDR3 protein: CSAFLWTSGVFSYEQYF

D gene: .
J gene: TRBJ2-1
clone size: many
V gene: TRBV11-2
CDR3 DNA: TGTGCCAGCAGCTCCCCGCCAGGCCGGGCTCTCAATGAGCAGTTCTTC
CDR3 protein: CASSSPPGRALNEQFF

D gene: .
J gene: TRBJ1-5
clone size: .
V gene: TRBV7-6
CDR3 DNA: TGTGCCAGCAGCTTAGGGGTGCCAGGGGAGGTGAGCAATCAGCCCCAGCATTTT
CDR3 protein: CASSLGVPGEVSNQPQHF

D gene: TRBD2
J gene: TRBJ2-2
clone size: .
V gene: TRBV7-2
CDR3 DNA: TGTGCCAGCAGCTTCCCGACTAGCGGGGCCCCAGAGGGGGAGCTGTTTTTT
CDR3 protein: CASSFPTSGAPEGELFF

D gene: .
J gene: TRBJ2-5
clone size: few
V gene: TRBV5-1
CDR3 DNA: TGCGCCAGCAGCTTGGCCTATGGACAAGAGACCCAGTACTTC
CDR3 protein: CASSLAYGQETQYF

D gene: .
J gene: TRBJ2-7
clone size: .
V gene: TRBV6-2/TRBV6-3
CDR3 DNA: TGTGCCAGCAGTTACAACAGGGCTTTCTTACCCTACGAGCAGTACTTC
CDR3 protein: CASSYNRAFLPYEQYF

D gene: .
J gene: TRBJ2-1
clone size: .
V gene: TRBV11-2
CDR3 DNA: TGTGCCAGCAGCTTAGTAGCGGAATTATACAATGAGCAGTTCTTC
CDR3 protein: CASSLVAELYNEQFF

D gene: .
J gene: TRBJ1-4
clone size: .
V gene: TRBV6-8
CDR3 DNA: TGTGCCAGCAGTTACTTTGCCACGGAACTTAATGAAAAACTGTTTTTT
CDR3 protein: CASSYFATELNEKLFF

D gene: TRBD2
J gene: TRBJ2-5
clone size: .
V gene: TRBV6-5
CDR3 DNA: TGTGCCAGCAGTTATCTAGCGGGACCCGAGACCCAGTACTTC
CDR3 protein: CASSYLAGPETQYF

D gene: .
J gene: TRBJ2-7
clone size: .
V gene: TRBV7-3
CDR3 DNA: TGTGCCAGCAGCCCGAAGGGTCTGGGGTCCGAGCAGTACTTC
CDR3 protein: CASSPKGLGSEQYF

D gene: .
J gene: TRBJ1-6
clone size: .
V gene: TRBV7-2
CDR3 DNA: TGTGCCAGCAGCTTAGGGGGCCGGCGACGCTATAATTCACCCCTCCACTTT
CDR3 protein: CASSLGGRRRYNSPLHF

D gene: .
J gene: TRBJ2-4
clone size: few
V gene: TRBV20-1
CDR3 DNA: TGCAGTGCTAGAGACTTTAGACTTGTTCAGTACTTC
CDR3 protein: CSARDFRLVQYF

D gene: TRBD2
J gene: TRBJ2-7
clone size: .
V gene: TRBV4-2
CDR3 DNA: TGTGCCAGCAGCCTGACTAGCGGGAGGGCCAGTTTATACGAGCAGTACTTC
CDR3 protein: CASSLTSGRASLYEQYF

D gene: .
J gene: TRBJ2-6
clone size: .
V gene: TRBV29-1
CDR3 DNA: TGCAGCGTTGTTACTGGGGCCAACGTCCTGACTTTC
CDR3 protein: CSVVTGANVLTF

D gene: TRBD2
J gene: TRBJ2-1
clone size: few
V gene: TRBV28
CDR3 DNA: TGTGCCAGCAGTTTAACGAGACTAGCGGGCATCGGCGAGCAGTTCTTC
CDR3 protein: CASSLTRLAGIGEQFF

D gene: TRBD2
J gene: TRBJ2-3
clone size: few
V gene: TRBV4-3
CDR3 DNA: TGCGCCAGCAGCCAAGATTCCACTAGCGGCCCCACAGATACGCAGTATTTT
CDR3 protein: CASSQDSTSGPTDTQYF

D gene: .
J gene: TRBJ1-2
clone size: .
V gene: TRBV10-3
CDR3 DNA: TGTGCCATCAGTGAGCCCAAAGGCGTACCCAAGACTAACTATGGCTACACCTTC
CDR3 protein: CAISEPKGVPKTNYGYTF